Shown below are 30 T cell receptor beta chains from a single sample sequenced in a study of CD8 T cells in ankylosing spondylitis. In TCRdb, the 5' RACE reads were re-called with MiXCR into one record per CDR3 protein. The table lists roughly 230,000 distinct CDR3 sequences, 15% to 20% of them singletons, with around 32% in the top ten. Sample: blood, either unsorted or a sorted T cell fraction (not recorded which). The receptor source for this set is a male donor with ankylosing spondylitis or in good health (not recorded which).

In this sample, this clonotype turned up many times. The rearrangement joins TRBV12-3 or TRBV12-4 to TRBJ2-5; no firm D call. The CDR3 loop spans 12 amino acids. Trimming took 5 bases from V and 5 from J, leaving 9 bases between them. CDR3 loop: CASSPGGETQYF. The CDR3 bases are TGTGCCAGCAGTCCTGGTGGGGAGACCCAGTACTTC.

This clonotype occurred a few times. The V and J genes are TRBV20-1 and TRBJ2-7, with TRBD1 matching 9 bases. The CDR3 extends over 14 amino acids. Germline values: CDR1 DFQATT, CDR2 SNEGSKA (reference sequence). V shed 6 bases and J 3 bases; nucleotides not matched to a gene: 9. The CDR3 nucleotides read TGCAGTGCCCCCGGACAGGGGAGGGTCTACGAGCAGTACTTC. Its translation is CSAPGQGRVYEQYF.

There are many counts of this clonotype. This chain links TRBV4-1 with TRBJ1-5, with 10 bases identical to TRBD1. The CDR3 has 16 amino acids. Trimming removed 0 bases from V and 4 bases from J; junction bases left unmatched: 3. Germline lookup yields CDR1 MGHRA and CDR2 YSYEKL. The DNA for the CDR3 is TGCGCCAGCAGCCAAGATCCGGGACAGGGGAATCAGCCCCAGCATTTT. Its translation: CASSQDPGQGNQPQHF.

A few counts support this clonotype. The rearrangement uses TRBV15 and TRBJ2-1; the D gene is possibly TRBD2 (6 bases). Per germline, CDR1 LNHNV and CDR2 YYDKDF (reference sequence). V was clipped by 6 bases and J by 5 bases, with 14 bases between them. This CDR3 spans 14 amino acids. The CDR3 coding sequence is TGTGCCACCAGTGGGGGGAGGATTGACAATGAGCAGTTCTTC. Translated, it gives CATSGGRIDNEQFF.

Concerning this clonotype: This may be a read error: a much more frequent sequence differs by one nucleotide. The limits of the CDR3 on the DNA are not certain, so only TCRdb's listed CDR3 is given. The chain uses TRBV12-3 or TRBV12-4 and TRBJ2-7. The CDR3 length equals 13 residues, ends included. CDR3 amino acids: CASSWGLGNERYF.

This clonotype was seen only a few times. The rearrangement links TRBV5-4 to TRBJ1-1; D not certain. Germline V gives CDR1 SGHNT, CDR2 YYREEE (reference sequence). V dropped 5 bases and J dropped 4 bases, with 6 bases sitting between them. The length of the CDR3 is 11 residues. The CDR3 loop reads CASRTTTEAFF. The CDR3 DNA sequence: TGTGCCAGCAGGACGACCACTGAAGCTTTCTTT. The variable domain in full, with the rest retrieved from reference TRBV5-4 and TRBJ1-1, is ETGVTQSPTHLIKTRGQQVTLRCSSQSGHNTVSWYQQALGQGPQFIFQYYREEENGRGNFPPRFSGLQFPNYSSELNVNALELDDSALYLCASRTTTEAFFGQGTRLTVV.

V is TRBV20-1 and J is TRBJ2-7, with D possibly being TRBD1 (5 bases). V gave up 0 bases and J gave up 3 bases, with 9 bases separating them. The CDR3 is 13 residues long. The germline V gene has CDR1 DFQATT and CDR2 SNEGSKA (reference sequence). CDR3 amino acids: CSARDRQGYEQYF. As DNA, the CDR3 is TGCAGTGCTAGAGATCGCCAGGGCTACGAGCAGTACTTC.

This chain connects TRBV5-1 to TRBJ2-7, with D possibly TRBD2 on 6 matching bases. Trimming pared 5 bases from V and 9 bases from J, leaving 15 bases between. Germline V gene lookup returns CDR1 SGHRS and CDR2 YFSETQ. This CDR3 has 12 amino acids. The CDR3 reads CASRGTGPGQYF. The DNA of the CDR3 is TGCGCCAGCAGGGGGACTGGGCCCGGGCAGTACTTC.

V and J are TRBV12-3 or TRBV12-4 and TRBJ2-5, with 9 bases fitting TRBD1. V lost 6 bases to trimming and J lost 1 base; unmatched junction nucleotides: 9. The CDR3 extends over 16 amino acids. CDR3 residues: CASRLLPDRGQETQYF. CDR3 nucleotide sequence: TGTGCCAGCAGACTACTACCGGACAGGGGCCAAGAGACCCAGTACTTC.

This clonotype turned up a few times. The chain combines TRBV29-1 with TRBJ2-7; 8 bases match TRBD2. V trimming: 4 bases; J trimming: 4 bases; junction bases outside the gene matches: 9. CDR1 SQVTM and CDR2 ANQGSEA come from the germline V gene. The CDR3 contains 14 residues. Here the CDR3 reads CSVVSTSGTYEQYF. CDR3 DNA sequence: TGCAGCGTTGTAAGTACTAGCGGAACTTACGAGCAGTACTTC.

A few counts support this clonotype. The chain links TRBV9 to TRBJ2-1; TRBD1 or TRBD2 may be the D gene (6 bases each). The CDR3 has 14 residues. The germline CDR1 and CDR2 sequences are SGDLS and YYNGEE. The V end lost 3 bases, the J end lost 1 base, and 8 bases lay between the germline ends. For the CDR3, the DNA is TGTGCCAGCAGCGGAGGGGGGTCCTACAATGAGCAGTTCTTC. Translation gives CASSGGGSYNEQFF. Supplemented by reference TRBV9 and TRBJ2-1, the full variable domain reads DSGVTQTPKHLITATGQRVTLRCSPRSGDLSVYWYQQSLDQGLQFLIQYYNGEERAKGNILERFSAQQFPDLHSELNLSSLELGDSALYFCASSGGGSYNEQFFGPGTRLTVL.

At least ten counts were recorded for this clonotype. This CDR3 is CASTDSFQETQYF. CDR3 DNA: TGTGCCAGCACAGACAGTTTCCAAGAGACCCAGTACTTC. The chain couples TRBV12-3 or TRBV12-4 to TRBJ2-5, with D possibly being TRBD1 (5 bases). The CDR3 is 13 residues long. V lost 7 bases and J lost 1, with 10 bases in between.

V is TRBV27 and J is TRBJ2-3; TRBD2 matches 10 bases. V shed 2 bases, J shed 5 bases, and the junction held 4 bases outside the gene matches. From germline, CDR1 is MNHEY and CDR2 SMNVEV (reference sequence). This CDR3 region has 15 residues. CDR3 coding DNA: TGTGCCAGCAGTTTACTAGCGGGAGACCAAGATACGCAGTATTTT. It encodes CASSLLAGDQDTQYF.

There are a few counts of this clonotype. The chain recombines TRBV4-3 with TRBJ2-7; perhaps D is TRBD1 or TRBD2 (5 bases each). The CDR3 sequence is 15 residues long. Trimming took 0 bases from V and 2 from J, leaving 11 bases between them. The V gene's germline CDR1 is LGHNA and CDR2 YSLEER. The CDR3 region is CASSQDRDETYEQYF. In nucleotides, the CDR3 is TGCGCCAGCAGCCAAGACAGGGACGAAACCTACGAGCAGTACTTC.

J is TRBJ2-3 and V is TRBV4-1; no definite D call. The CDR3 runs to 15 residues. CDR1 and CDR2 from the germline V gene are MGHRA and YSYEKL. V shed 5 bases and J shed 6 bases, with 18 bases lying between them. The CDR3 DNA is TGCGCCAGCAGCTTAGACACCCGATCGTGGGATACGCAGTATTTT. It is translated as CASSLDTRSWDTQYF.

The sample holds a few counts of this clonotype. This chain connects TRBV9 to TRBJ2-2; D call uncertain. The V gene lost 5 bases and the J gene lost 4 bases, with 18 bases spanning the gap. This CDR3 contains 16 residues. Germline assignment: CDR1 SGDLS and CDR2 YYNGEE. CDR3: CASSHTPEGPTGELFF. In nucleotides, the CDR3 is TGTGCCAGCAGTCACACCCCCGAAGGGCCCACCGGGGAGCTGTTTTTT.

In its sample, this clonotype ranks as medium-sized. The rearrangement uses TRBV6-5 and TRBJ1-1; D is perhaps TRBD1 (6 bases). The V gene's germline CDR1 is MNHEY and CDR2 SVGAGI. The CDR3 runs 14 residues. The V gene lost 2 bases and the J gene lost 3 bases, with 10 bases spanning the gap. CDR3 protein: CASSYTGQDTEAFF. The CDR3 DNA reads TGTGCCAGCAGTTACACAGGGCAGGACACTGAAGCTTTCTTT.

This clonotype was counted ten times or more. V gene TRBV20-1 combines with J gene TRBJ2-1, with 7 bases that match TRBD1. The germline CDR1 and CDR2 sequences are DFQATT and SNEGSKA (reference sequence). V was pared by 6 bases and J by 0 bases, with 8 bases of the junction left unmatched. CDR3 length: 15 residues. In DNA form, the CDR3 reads TGCAGTGCCACCCCAGGACAGGTCTCCTACAATGAGCAGTTCTTC. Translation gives CSATPGQVSYNEQFF.

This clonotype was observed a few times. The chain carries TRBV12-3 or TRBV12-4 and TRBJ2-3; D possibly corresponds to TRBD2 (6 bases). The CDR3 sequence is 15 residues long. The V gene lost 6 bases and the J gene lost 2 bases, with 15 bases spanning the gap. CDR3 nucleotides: TGTGCCAGCAGAGCTCCGGGACTCCTCACAGATACGCAGTATTTT. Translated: CASRAPGLLTDTQYF.

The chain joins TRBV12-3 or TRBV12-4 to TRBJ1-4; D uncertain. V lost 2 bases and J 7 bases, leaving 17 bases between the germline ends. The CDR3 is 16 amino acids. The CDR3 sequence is CASSLFEGRVGEKLFF. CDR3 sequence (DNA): TGTGCCAGCAGTTTATTCGAAGGGCGCGTCGGTGAAAAACTGTTTTTT.

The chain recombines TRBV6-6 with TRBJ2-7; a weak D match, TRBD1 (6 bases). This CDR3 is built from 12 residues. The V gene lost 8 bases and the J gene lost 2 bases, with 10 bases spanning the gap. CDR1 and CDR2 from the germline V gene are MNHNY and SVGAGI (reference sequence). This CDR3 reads CASGGLTYEQYF. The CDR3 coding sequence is TGTGCCAGCGGGGGCTTAACCTACGAGCAGTACTTC.

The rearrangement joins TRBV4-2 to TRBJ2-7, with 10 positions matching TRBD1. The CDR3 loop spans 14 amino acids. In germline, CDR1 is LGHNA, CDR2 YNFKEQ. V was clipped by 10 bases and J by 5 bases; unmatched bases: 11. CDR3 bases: TGTGCCATGGGCCCCGGGACAGGGGCTAACGAGCAGTACTTC. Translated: CAMGPGTGANEQYF.

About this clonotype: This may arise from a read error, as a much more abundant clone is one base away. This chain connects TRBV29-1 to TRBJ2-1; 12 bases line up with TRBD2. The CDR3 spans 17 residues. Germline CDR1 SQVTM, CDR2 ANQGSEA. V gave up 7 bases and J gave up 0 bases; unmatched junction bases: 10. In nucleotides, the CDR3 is TGCAGCGCTGAGGGACTAGCGGGTATACGCTCCTACAATGAGCAGTTCTTC. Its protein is CSAEGLAGIRSYNEQFF.

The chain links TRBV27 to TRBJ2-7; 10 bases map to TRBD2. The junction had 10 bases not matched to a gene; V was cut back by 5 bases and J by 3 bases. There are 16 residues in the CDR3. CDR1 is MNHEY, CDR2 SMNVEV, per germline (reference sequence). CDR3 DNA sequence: TGTGCCAGCAGTCCACTAGCGGGAAGTCTTTTCTACGAGCAGTACTTC. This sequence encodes CASSPLAGSLFYEQYF.

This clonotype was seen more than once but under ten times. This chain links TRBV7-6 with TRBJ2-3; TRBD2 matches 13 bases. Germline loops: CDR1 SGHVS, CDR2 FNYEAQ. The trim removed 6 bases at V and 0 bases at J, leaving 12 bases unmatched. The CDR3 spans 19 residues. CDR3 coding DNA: TGTGCCAGCAGTCGGACCAGGACTAGCGGGGGAACTAGCACAGATACGCAGTATTTT. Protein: CASSRTRTSGGTSTDTQYF.

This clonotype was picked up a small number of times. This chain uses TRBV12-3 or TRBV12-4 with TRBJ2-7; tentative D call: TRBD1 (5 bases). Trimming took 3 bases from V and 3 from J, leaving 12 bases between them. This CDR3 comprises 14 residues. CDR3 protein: CASSFRTHVYEQYF. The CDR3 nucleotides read TGTGCCAGCAGTTTCAGGACACACGTCTACGAGCAGTACTTC.

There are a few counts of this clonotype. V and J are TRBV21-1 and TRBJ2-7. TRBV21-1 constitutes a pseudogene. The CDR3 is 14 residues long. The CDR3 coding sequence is TGTGCCAGCAGCACCACCCAGAAAAGATCGGGGCAGTACTTC. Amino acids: CASSTTQKRSGQYF.

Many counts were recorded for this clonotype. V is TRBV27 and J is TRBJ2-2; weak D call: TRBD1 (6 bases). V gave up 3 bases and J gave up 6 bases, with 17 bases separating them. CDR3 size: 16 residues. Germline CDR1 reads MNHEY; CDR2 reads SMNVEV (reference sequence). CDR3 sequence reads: CASSFLGSSGAGELFF. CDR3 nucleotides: TGTGCCAGCAGTTTTCTTGGTAGCTCAGGGGCCGGGGAGCTGTTTTTT.

CDR3 in amino acids: CASSLQLGTGELFF. The CDR3 DNA is TGTGCCAGCAGCCTCCAGCTAGGGACCGGGGAGCTGTTTTTT. The V and J genes are TRBV2 and TRBJ2-2; D gene unclear. The CDR3 is 14 residues long. Germline V gives CDR1 SNHLY, CDR2 FYNNEI. Trimming took off 6 bases at V and 5 bases at J, with 13 bases between the two ends.

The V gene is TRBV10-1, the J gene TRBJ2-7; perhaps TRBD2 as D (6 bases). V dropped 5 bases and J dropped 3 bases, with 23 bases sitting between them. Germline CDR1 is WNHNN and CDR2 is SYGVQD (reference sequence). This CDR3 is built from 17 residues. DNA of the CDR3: TGCGCCAGCAGTCGGGACTGCGGTGAGATTATAAGCTACGAGCAGTACTTC. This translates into CASSRDCGEIISYEQYF.